Below, 29 T cell receptor beta chains from the same sample are listed, as sequenced in a study of T cells in Graves' hyperthyroidism and ophthalmopathy. TCR beta CDR3 region amplification was performed from RNA transcripts. The primer set for the first-round RT-PCR of the TCR CDR3 was HTBI. One entry per CDR3 protein, called by TCRdb with MiXCR from the multiplex PCR reads. The sample contains 250,000 to 300,000 distinct CDR3 sequences, around 19% of which appear only once. Sequencing was done on a sample of blood. These receptor sequences come from a man aged 50-59 years with Graves' ophthalmopathy.

This clonotype was counted a few times. This could be a read error, since a much larger clone is one nucleotide away. The chain joins TRBV5-1 to TRBJ2-7; D might be TRBD2 (6 bases). The germline V and J ends were trimmed by 7 bases and 3 bases, with 11 bases remaining between them. The CDR3 length is 12 residues. Germline assignment: CDR1 SGHRS and CDR2 YFSETQ. CDR3 loop: CASGSTSYEQYF. The CDR3 DNA sequence: TGCGCCAGCGGCTCGACTAGCTACGAGCAGTACTTC.

This clonotype was seen many times. J is TRBJ2-7 and V is TRBV10-3; 8 bases line up with TRBD1. The CDR3 has 13 residues. Trimming at V came to 7 bases and at J to 3 bases, leaving 5 bases not matched to a gene. Looked up from germline, CDR1 is ENHRY and CDR2 is SYGVKD. The CDR3 is CAINPGQGYEQYF. The CDR3 coding sequence is TGTGCCATCAACCCAGGACAGGGCTACGAGCAGTACTTC.

This clonotype was detected many times. The V call is TRBV29-1, the J call TRBJ2-3, with no clear D. CDR3 length: 16 residues. V lost 3 bases and J 6 bases, leaving 22 bases between the germline ends. CDR1 is SQVTM, CDR2 ANQGSEA, per germline. CDR3 sequence (DNA): TGCAGCGTTGACTCCTCTGCGTGGGGTCCGGCGGATACGCAGTATTTT. Its protein product is CSVDSSAWGPADTQYF.

V gene TRBV28 combines with J gene TRBJ1-2; 9 positions agree with TRBD1. The CDR3 consists of 12 residues. Trimming at V came to 6 bases and at J to 7 bases, leaving 3 bases not matched to a gene. Germline V gene lookup returns CDR1 MDHEN and CDR2 SYDVKM. The CDR3 DNA reads TGTGCCAGCAGCCAGACAGGGGGTGGCTACACCTTC. Translating it yields CASSQTGGGYTF.

This clonotype showed up just a few times. The CDR3 nucleotides read TGTGCCAGCAGTTTAACCGACAACGCTCTTGGGAATGAGCAGTTCTTC. Amino acids: CASSLTDNALGNEQFF. The chain employs TRBV12-3 or TRBV12-4 and TRBJ2-1; D unresolved. V lost 2 bases to trimming and J lost 7 bases, with 18 bases between them. The CDR3 has 16 residues.

V is TRBV7-2 and J is TRBJ2-1; perhaps TRBD2 as D (5 bases). This CDR3 comprises 16 residues. Germline V gives CDR1 SGHTA, CDR2 FQGNSA. The V and J ends lost 3 bases and 1 base respectively, with 13 bases between them. The CDR3 nucleotides read TGTGCCAGCAGCTTTGGACTTCCGGGATCCTACAATGAGCAGTTCTTC. Protein product: CASSFGLPGSYNEQFF.

This clonotype has ten or more counts. In DNA, the CDR3 is TGTGCCAGCAGCTTAGCTGGGGGCGCAAATGGCTACACCTTC. This encodes CASSLAGGANGYTF. The V call is TRBV7-9, the J call TRBJ1-2; weak D call: TRBD1 (6 bases). Germline lookup yields CDR1 SEHNR and CDR2 FQNEAQ (reference sequence). This CDR3 is 14 amino acids long. Deletions cut 0 bases from V and 6 bases from J, with 11 bases between.

This clonotype was recorded a few times. The chain carries TRBV10-2 and TRBJ1-5; D may be TRBD1 (6 bases). The CDR3 has 15 amino acids. Trimming shortened V by 6 bases and J by 8 bases, and 20 bases separated the two germline ends. Germline V gives CDR1 WSHSY, CDR2 SAAADI. As DNA, the CDR3 is TGCGCCAGCAGACCGGGACAAAGAGATTTAGAGCCCCAGCATTTT. It translates to CASRPGQRDLEPQHF.

The sample holds many counts of this clonotype. The chain combines TRBV7-6 with TRBJ2-7, with D unresolved. The CDR3 has 13 residues. Deletions cut 0 bases from V and 6 bases from J, with 9 bases between. Germline lookup yields CDR1 SGHVS and CDR2 FNYEAQ. DNA for the CDR3: TGTGCCAGCAGCTTAGCACCCGGCGGCGAGCAGTACTTC. It codes for CASSLAPGGEQYF.

A word on this clonotype: A much more abundant neighbour one base away suggests this may be a read error. The chain employs TRBV2 and TRBJ2-3; no reliable D call. The V end lost 9 bases, the J end lost 9 bases, and 16 bases lay between the germline ends. Germline V gene data show CDR1 as SNHLY and CDR2 as FYNNEI. The CDR3 is 12 amino acids. The CDR3 DNA is TGTGCCAGTTCGGCGGTCCAAGGCACGCAGTATTTT. Translation: CASSAVQGTQYF. Variable domain in full (rest from reference TRBV2 and TRBJ2-3): EPEVTQTPSHQVTQMGQEVILRCVPISNHLYFYWYRQILGQKVEFLVSFYNNEISEKSEIFDDQFSVERPDGSNFTLKIRSTKLEDSAMYFCASSAVQGTQYFGPGTRLTVL.

The chain employs TRBV28 and TRBJ2-3, with D tentatively TRBD1 (6 bases). Germline CDR1 MDHEN, CDR2 SYDVKM. The CDR3 runs to 17 residues. Trimming removed 4 bases from V and 2 bases from J, with 19 bases in between. CDR3: CASSSRNRVSNTDTQYF. In DNA form, the CDR3 reads TGTGCCAGCAGTTCCCGGAACAGGGTTAGTAACACAGATACGCAGTATTTT.

This chain connects TRBV6-1 to TRBJ2-7; D perhaps matches TRBD2 (6 bases). The CDR3 totals 14 residues. CDR1 is MNHNS and CDR2 is SASEGT in the germline V gene. With 8 bases removed from V and 2 bases from J, the gap between germline ends came to 16 bases. CDR3 protein: CASRGGREPYEQYF. CDR3 in DNA: TGTGCCAGCCGGGGCGGCCGGGAGCCCTACGAGCAGTACTTC.

This clonotype has more than one count but fewer than ten. The rearrangement uses TRBV29-1 and TRBJ2-5; D gene ambiguous. V shed 6 bases and J shed 5 bases, with 10 bases lying between them. Germline V gives CDR1 SQVTM, CDR2 ANQGSEA. The CDR3 covers 11 residues. For the CDR3, the DNA is TGCAGCGTGAATAGTGTGGAGACCCAGTACTTC. It specifies CSVNSVETQYF.

Ten or more counts support this clonotype. The J gene is TRBJ2-1, the V gene TRBV30; 7 nucleotides align to TRBD2. CDR1 is GTSNPN and CDR2 is SVGIG in the germline V gene (reference sequence). The J segment lost 9 bases and the V segment lost 3 bases, leaving 5 bases of the junction unmatched. The CDR3 consists of 12 residues. CDR3 nucleotide sequence: TGTGCCTGGAGCCGGACTAGTAGTGAGCAGTTCTTC. This sequence encodes CAWSRTSSEQFF. Based on the CDR3 plus reference TRBV30 and TRBJ2-1, the full variable domain is SQTIHQWPATLVQPVGSPLSLECTVEGTSNPNLYWYRQAAGRGLQLLFYSVGIGQISSEVPQNLSASRPQDRQFILSSKKLLLSDSGFYLCAWSRTSSEQFFGPGTRLTVL.

The genes are TRBV4-1 and TRBJ1-4; 8 bases map to TRBD1. V gave up 0 bases and J gave up 6 bases; unmatched junction bases: 3. Germline V lookup: CDR1 MGHRA, CDR2 YSYEKL. The CDR3 spans 15 residues. The CDR3 protein is CASSQEGTGYEKLFF. The DNA for the CDR3 is TGCGCCAGCAGCCAAGAAGGGACAGGATATGAAAAACTGTTTTTT.

The sample holds one count of this clonotype. This CDR3 reads CASSLYGEHYNEQFF. CDR3 nucleotide sequence: TGCGCCAGCAGCTTGTACGGGGAGCACTACAATGAGCAGTTCTTC. The chain recombines TRBV5-1 with TRBJ2-1, with TRBD2 as a possible D gene (5 bases). The germline gives CDR1 SGHRS, CDR2 YFSETQ. This CDR3 is 15 amino acids long. V lost 1 base and J 3 bases, leaving 11 bases between the germline ends.

The table lists this clonotype with many counts. The chain employs TRBV12-3 or TRBV12-4 and TRBJ2-7; 7 bases match TRBD1. The CDR3 loop spans 13 amino acids. Losses at the gene ends were 6 bases for V and 5 bases for J; bases not matched to a gene: 7. This CDR3 reads CASRRTGENEQYF. The CDR3 nucleotides are TGTGCCAGCAGACGAACAGGGGAGAACGAGCAGTACTTC.

This clonotype was detected only a few times. The rearrangement links TRBV6-1 to TRBJ2-7, with a possible D match to TRBD2 (6 bases). The germline CDR1 and CDR2 sequences are MNHNS and SASEGT. Trimming shortened V by 5 bases and J by 1 base, and 18 bases separated the two germline ends. The CDR3 runs 16 residues. The CDR3 nucleotides read TGTGCCAGCAGTCGGGGAGGACTCAAGACGTCCTACGAGCAGTACTTC. It encodes CASSRGGLKTSYEQYF.

Many counts were recorded for this clonotype. The genes are TRBV28 and TRBJ1-2; possible D gene TRBD1, 6 bases. CDR3 length equals 16 residues. Germline V CDR1 and CDR2: MDHEN, SYDVKM. The V end was cut by 2 bases, the J end by 8 bases, with 21 bases between. The DNA for the CDR3 is TGTGCCAGCAGTTTACAGGGGTCGGGACCACCGGCAGGCTACACCTTC. Amino acids: CASSLQGSGPPAGYTF.

This clonotype has only a few counts. The J gene is TRBJ1-6, the V gene TRBV5-1; 7 positions agree with TRBD1. V trimming: 4 bases; J trimming: 9 bases; junction bases outside the gene matches: 7. The germline gives CDR1 SGHRS, CDR2 YFSETQ. The CDR3 has 14 amino acids. CDR3 DNA: TGCGCCAGCAGCCCGGAGGCAGGGGGTTCACCCCTCCACTTT. Translated: CASSPEAGGSPLHF.

This clonotype appeared many times. The V call is TRBV28, the J call TRBJ2-3, with D possibly being TRBD2 (6 bases). The V end lost 4 bases, the J end lost 1 base, and 12 bases lay between the germline ends. This CDR3 region has 15 residues. Germline CDR1 reads MDHEN; CDR2 reads SYDVKM. CDR3 bases: TGTGCCAGCAGTTCGGTAGCGGCTCGCACAGATACGCAGTATTTT. Encoded protein: CASSSVAARTDTQYF.

In this sample, this clonotype turned up many times. This sequence joins TRBV30 and TRBJ1-2; TRBD1 is a possible D gene (5 bases). CDR1 and CDR2 (germline): GTSNPN, SVGIG (reference sequence). V lost 4 bases to trimming and J lost 8 bases, with 11 bases between them. The CDR3 consists of 11 residues. The chain's CDR3 is CAWMRGDGYTF. In DNA, the CDR3 is TGTGCCTGGATGCGAGGGGACGGCTACACCTTC.

The chain recombines TRBV2 with TRBJ1-1, with no clear D. Germline CDR1 reads SNHLY; CDR2 reads FYNNEI. This CDR3 comprises 11 residues. V lost 6 bases to trimming and J lost 6 bases, with 8 bases between them. The chain's CDR3 is CASRGMAEAFF. In nucleotides, the CDR3 is TGTGCCAGCAGGGGAATGGCTGAAGCTTTCTTT.

The genes are TRBV11-2 and TRBJ2-4; D is possibly TRBD1 (6 bases). The CDR3 contains 13 residues. The germline V gene has CDR1 SGHAT and CDR2 FQNNGV. V lost 1 base to trimming and J lost 7 bases, with 8 bases between them. CDR3: CASSLGGHNIQYF. The DNA of the CDR3 is TGTGCCAGCAGCTTAGGGGGACACAACATTCAGTACTTC.

This clonotype was seen a handful of times. The rearrangement links TRBV29-1 to TRBJ2-7, with D tentatively TRBD1 (6 bases). This CDR3 contains 12 residues. Germline loops: CDR1 SQVTM, CDR2 ANQGSEA. The V and J ends lost 4 bases and 1 base respectively, with 8 bases between them. The CDR3 spells CSVGDTSYEQYF. The CDR3 DNA reads TGCAGCGTTGGGGACACGTCCTACGAGCAGTACTTC.

V gene TRBV9 combines with J gene TRBJ2-1, with D maybe TRBD2 (6 bases). Per germline, CDR1 SGDLS and CDR2 YYNGEE. CDR3 size: 13 residues. The V gene lost 1 base and the J gene lost 6 bases, with 8 bases spanning the gap. The CDR3 nucleotides are TGTGCCAGCAGCGTAACTAGCACCAATGAGCAGTTCTTC. Its protein is CASSVTSTNEQFF.

This clonotype was picked up many times. The gene calls are TRBV3-1 and TRBJ1-5; 12 bases map to TRBD1. CDR1 and CDR2 from the germline V gene are LGHDT and YNNKEL (reference sequence). The CDR3 covers 15 residues. V dropped 4 bases and J dropped 7; count of bases not matched to a gene: 5. CDR3 region: CASSPGQGAGQPQHF. DNA of the CDR3: TGTGCCAGCAGCCCGGGACAGGGGGCGGGGCAGCCCCAGCATTTT. Full variable domain (outside the CDR3, taken from reference TRBV3-1 and TRBJ1-5): DTAVSQTPKYLVTQMGNDKSIKCEQNLGHDTMYWYKQDSKKFLKIMFSYNNKELIINETVPNRFSPKSPDKAHLNLHINSLELGDSAVYFCASSPGQGAGQPQHFGDGTRLSIL.

This clonotype was observed many times. The chain joins TRBV10-3 to TRBJ2-5, with D perhaps given as TRBD1 or TRBD2 (5 bases each). CDR3 size: 17 residues. Germline V lookup: CDR1 ENHRY, CDR2 SYGVKD. V was shortened by 0 bases and J by 2 bases, with 16 bases between the two germline ends. The CDR3: CAISESYIMGEQETQYF. The CDR3 nucleotides are TGTGCCATCAGTGAGTCATATATAATGGGGGAACAAGAGACCCAGTACTTC.

There are many counts of this clonotype. The CDR3 region has the DNA TGCGCCAGCAGCCTACAGCGAGGGTCCTACGAGCAGTACTTC. Encoded protein: CASSLQRGSYEQYF. The V call is TRBV4-1, the J call TRBJ2-7, with a tentative D call TRBD2 (5 bases). Germline V gene lookup returns CDR1 MGHRA and CDR2 YSYEKL. Trimming left V 4 bases short and J 1 base short, with 11 bases between. This CDR3 is 14 amino acids long.